The following is a TCR beta chain sequence with its context. The CDR3 has 16 amino acids. Germline lookup yields CDR1 MDHEN and CDR2 SYDVKM. V was cut by 2 bases and J by 7 bases, with 17 bases left in between. Using immunoSEQ multiplex PCR, the repertoire was profiled, and TCRdb retains in-frame clones only, with some absent. The profile covers fewer than 550,000 clones, with about 79% appearing a single time and roughly an eighth taken by the ten largest. This sample was taken from a study of shared clonotypes between healthy human individuals. Material for sequencing was PBMCs. The sequence derives from a middle-aged woman in good health. Some clones in this sample may be carry-over from other donors' samples. The genes are TRBV28 and TRBJ1-4; weak D call: TRBD1 (6 bases). DNA of the CDR3: TGTGCCAGCAGTTTACCCGCCAGGGGATTTCGTGAAAAACTGTTTTTT. Its protein is CASSLPARGFREKLFF.